Below, 9 T cell receptor beta chains from the same sample are listed, as sequenced in a study of naive and memory T cell subsets. Whole-blood samples were 2 to 3 ml of peripheral blood from healthy adult volunteers. Blood and skin TCR RNA was reverse transcribed with alpha and beta constant primers. TCRdb reprocessed the 5' RACE reads via MiXCR and lists one record per CDR3 protein. The sample has approximately 27,000 distinct CDR3 sequences; under 25% are singletons. These receptors were collected from a female donor in good health.

The CDR3 nucleotides are TGTGCCAGCAGTCTTACAGGGGGAGGCGATGGCTACACCTTC. It codes for CASSLTGGGDGYTF. This chain connects TRBV12-3 or TRBV12-4 to TRBJ1-2, with 8 bases that match TRBD1. The CDR3 extends over 14 amino acids. Trimming took 5 bases from V and 6 from J; bases not matched to a gene: 8.

This sequence joins TRBV5-1 and TRBJ2-1; 9 positions agree with TRBD1. Germline CDR1 reads SGHRS; CDR2 reads YFSETQ. The CDR3 covers 14 residues. Losses at the gene ends were 4 bases for V and 8 bases for J; bases not matched to a gene: 7. In nucleotides, the CDR3 is TGCGCCAGCAGCCGGGGACAGGGCGTCGATGAGCAGTTCTTC. As protein: CASSRGQGVDEQFF. Supplemented by reference TRBV5-1 and TRBJ2-1, the full variable domain reads KAGVTQTPRYLIKTRGQQVTLSCSPISGHRSVSWYQQTPGQGLQFLFEYFSETQRNKGNFPGRFSGRQFSNSRSEMNVSTLELGDSALYLCASSRGQGVDEQFFGPGTRLTVL.

This clonotype was seen at least ten times. The chain uses TRBV29-1 and TRBJ2-3, with no clear D. This CDR3 is built from 12 residues. V was trimmed by 4 bases and J by 2 bases, leaving 7 bases between them. Germline V gives CDR1 SQVTM, CDR2 ANQGSEA. CDR3 sequence reads: CSVVEVTDTQYF. The CDR3 nucleotides read TGCAGCGTTGTAGAAGTCACAGATACGCAGTATTTT.

V and J are TRBV5-6 and TRBJ1-2; the D is unclear. Germline CDR1 reads SGHDT; CDR2 reads YYEEEE. The CDR3 totals 13 residues. V was cut by 0 bases and J by 4 bases, with 7 bases left in between. CDR3 amino acids: CASSLEGVYGYTF. The DNA for the CDR3 is TGTGCCAGCAGCTTGGAGGGAGTCTATGGCTACACCTTC. The full variable domain, its missing parts supplied by reference TRBV5-6 and TRBJ1-2, is DAGVTQSPTHLIKTRGQQVTLRCSPKSGHDTVSWYQQALGQGPQFIFQYYEEEERQRGNFPDRFSGHQFPNYSSELNVNALLLGDSALYLCASSLEGVYGYTFGSGTRLTVV.

The genes are TRBV6-6 and TRBJ1-5; 10 bases are a match to TRBD1. This CDR3 has 17 amino acids. Germline trimming cut 4 bases from V and 1 base from J; bases unmatched to any gene: 7. CDR1 MNHNY and CDR2 SVGAGI come from the germline V gene (reference sequence). Written as DNA, the CDR3 is TGTGCCAGCAGTTCGCCCCGGGACAGGGGAAGCAATCAGCCCCAGCATTTT. It translates to CASSSPRDRGSNQPQHF.

This clonotype was counted many times. The rearrangement joins TRBV3-1 to TRBJ2-1; 8 nucleotides align to TRBD2. Germline assignment: CDR1 LGHDT and CDR2 YNNKEL (reference sequence). This CDR3 region has 15 residues. Trimming cost V 4 bases and J 0 bases; bases outside gene matches: 2. CDR3 loop: CASSLSGSSYNEQFF. The CDR3 region has the DNA TGTGCCAGCAGCCTAAGCGGGAGCTCCTACAATGAGCAGTTCTTC.

This clonotype was picked up a small number of times. The V call is TRBV5-4, the J call TRBJ1-2; 8 positions agree with TRBD1. In germline, CDR1 is SGHNT, CDR2 YYREEE (reference sequence). The CDR3 consists of 13 residues. V was pared by 4 bases and J by 4 bases, with 3 bases of the junction left unmatched. CDR3 sequence (DNA): TGTGCCAGCAGCACAGGGGGAGGCTATGGCTACACCTTC. Translating gives CASSTGGGYGYTF.

This clonotype was detected ten times or more. V is TRBV20-1 and J is TRBJ1-5; D gene uncertain. The CDR3 spans 13 residues. V dropped 6 bases and J dropped 5 bases, with 14 bases sitting between them. Germline CDR1 is DFQATT and CDR2 is SNEGSKA (reference sequence). CDR3 residues: CSATLGRDQPQHF. The CDR3 bases are TGCAGTGCAACCCTCGGTAGAGATCAGCCCCAGCATTTT.

This clonotype has just a few counts. This chain uses TRBV11-1 with TRBJ2-3, with D unclear. Trimming stripped 5 bases from V and 4 bases from J, with 13 bases between. This CDR3 spans 14 amino acids. The germline V gene has CDR1 SGHAT and CDR2 FQDESV (reference sequence). CDR3 sequence: CASSPLTYADTQYF. As DNA, the CDR3 is TGTGCCAGCAGCCCATTGACGTACGCAGATACGCAGTATTTT.